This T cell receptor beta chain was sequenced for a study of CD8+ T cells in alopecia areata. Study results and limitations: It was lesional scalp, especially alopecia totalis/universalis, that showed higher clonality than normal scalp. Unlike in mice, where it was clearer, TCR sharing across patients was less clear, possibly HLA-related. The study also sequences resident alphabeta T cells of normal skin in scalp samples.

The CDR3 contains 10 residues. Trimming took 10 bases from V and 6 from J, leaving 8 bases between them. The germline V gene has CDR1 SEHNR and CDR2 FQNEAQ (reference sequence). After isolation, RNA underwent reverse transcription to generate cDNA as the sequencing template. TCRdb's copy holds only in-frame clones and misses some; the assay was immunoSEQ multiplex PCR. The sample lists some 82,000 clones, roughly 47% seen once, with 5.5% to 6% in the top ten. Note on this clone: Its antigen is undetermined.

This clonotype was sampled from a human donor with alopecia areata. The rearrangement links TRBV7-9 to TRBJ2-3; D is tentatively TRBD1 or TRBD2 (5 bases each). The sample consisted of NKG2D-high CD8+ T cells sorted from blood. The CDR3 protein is CATWGDTQYF. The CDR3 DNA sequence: TGTGCCACCTGGGGGGATACGCAGTATTTT.